A selection of T cell receptor beta chains follows, all from one sample in a study of immune evolution from preneoplasia to lung adenocarcinoma. The assay was immunoSEQ multiplex PCR, and TCRdb's table has in-frame clones only and misses some. Among about 5,600 clones listed, over 70% were seen once. The source material was FFPE lung adenocarcinoma in situ tissue. These TCRs come from a person aged 55-80 years with lung adenocarcinoma. The CDR3 runs from the conserved cysteine through the conserved F or W.

TRBV6-1	TRBJ1-5	CASSDPGTGNHNQPQHF
TRBV5-4	TRBJ2-3	CASSLARPTDTQYF
TRBV11-2	TRBJ2-1	CASSLGSGGVNEQFF
TRBV6-1	TRBJ1-5	CASSGWAPNQPQHF
TRBV6-1	TRBJ2-5	CASTRWQETQYF
TRBV6-6	TRBJ1-1	CASRHTGDTEAFF
TRBV28	TRBJ1-2	CASSLRGRGQTNYGYTF
TRBV4-3	TRBJ2-4	CASSQESPWTGGRNIQYF
TRBV6-1	TRBJ1-4	CASTMANTNEKLFF
TRBV6-6	TRBJ1-1	CASSFGEYTEAFF
TRBV5-4	TRBJ2-2	CASSHRDRGRTGELFF
TRBV6-1	TRBJ2-7	CASSEPGHEQYF
TRBV6-5	TRBJ2-3	CASSANSGSQYF
TRBV5-5	TRBJ2-1	CASSLPGGPGNEQFF
TRBV29-1	TRBJ1-2	CSVEGRWGRGVSNYGYTF
TRBV9	TRBJ2-5	CASSVQGGRETQYF
TRBV6-5	TRBJ1-1	CASYQGQRTEAFF
TRBV9	TRBJ2-2	CASSVGGTNTGELFF
TRBV19	TRBJ1-1	CASIKQGSETAFF
TRBV30	TRBJ1-1	CAWSATGATEAFF
TRBV28	TRBJ1-5	CASSLDQSSNQPQHF